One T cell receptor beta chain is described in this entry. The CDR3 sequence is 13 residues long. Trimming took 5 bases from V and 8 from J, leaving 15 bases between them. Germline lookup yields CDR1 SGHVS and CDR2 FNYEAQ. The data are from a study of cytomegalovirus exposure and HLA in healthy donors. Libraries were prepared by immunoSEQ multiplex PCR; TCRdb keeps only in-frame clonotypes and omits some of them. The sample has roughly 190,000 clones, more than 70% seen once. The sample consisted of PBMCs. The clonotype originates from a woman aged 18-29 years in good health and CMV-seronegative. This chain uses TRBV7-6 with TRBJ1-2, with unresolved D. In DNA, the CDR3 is TGTGCCAGCAGCCCAATCCCCCAAAGCGGCTACACCTTC. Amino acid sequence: CASSPIPQSGYTF.